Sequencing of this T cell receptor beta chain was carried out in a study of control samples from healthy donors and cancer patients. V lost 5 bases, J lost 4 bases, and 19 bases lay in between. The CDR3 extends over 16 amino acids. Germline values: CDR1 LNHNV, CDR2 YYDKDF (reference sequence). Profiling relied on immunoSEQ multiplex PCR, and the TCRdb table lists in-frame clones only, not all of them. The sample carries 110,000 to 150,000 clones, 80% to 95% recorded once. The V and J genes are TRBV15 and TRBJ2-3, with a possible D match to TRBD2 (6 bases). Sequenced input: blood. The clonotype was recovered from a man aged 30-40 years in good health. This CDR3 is CATSHYPPGVADTQYF. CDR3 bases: TGTGCCACCAGCCATTACCCCCCGGGAGTGGCAGATACGCAGTATTTT.